These 23 T cell receptor beta chains were all obtained from the same sample, sequenced in a study of shared clonotypes between healthy human individuals. Sequenced by immunoSEQ multiplex PCR; TCRdb stores in-frame clones only, minus some. This sample has around 580,000 clones; roughly 98% occur once, and the top ten carry less than 0.35%. It was CD45RO-negative cells, positively selected for CCR7, that made up naive CD8 cells, with terminally differentiated effector memory CD45RA+ cells excluded. Sample: naive CD8+ T cells sorted from blood. The receptor set was obtained from a young man in good health.

The V and J genes are TRBV11-2 and TRBJ2-7, with D possibly matching TRBD1 (5 bases). The CDR3 totals 14 residues. Per germline, CDR1 SGHAT and CDR2 FQNNGV. V lost 5 bases and J 3 bases, leaving 14 bases between the germline ends. CDR3 sequence (DNA): TGTGCCAGCAGCCTTAGTGGACACCTCTACGAGCAGTACTTC. It codes for CASSLSGHLYEQYF.

V gene TRBV5-8 combines with J gene TRBJ2-1, with 9 bases matching TRBD2. The germline V gene encodes CDR1 SGHTS and CDR2 YDEGEE. This CDR3 contains 15 residues. V was clipped by 9 bases and J by 4 bases; unmatched bases: 11. DNA for the CDR3: TGTGCCATCCTGGCCCTAGCGGGAATTTACAATGAGCAGTTCTTC. Residues: CAILALAGIYNEQFF.

The CDR3: CASSPLSRGYYEQYF. As DNA, the CDR3 is TGTGCCAGCAGCCCTCTGTCCAGGGGGTACTACGAGCAGTACTTC. This rearrangement joins TRBV6-5 to TRBJ2-7; TRBD1 aligns across 7 bases. Germline V gene data show CDR1 as MNHEY and CDR2 as SVGAGI. The CDR3 runs to 15 residues. V trimming: 6 bases; J trimming: 3 bases; junction bases outside the gene matches: 11.

The V gene is TRBV29-1, the J gene TRBJ2-2, with 7 bases that match TRBD2. Germline V lookup: CDR1 SQVTM, CDR2 ANQGSEA. V dropped 3 bases and J dropped 1; count of bases not matched to a gene: 2. This CDR3 spans 14 amino acids. In DNA form, the CDR3 reads TGCAGCGTTGATCCTAGCGGGAACACCGGGGAGCTGTTTTTT. This translates into CSVDPSGNTGELFF.

The chain links TRBV2 to TRBJ2-3; 8 bases fit TRBD2. Trimming cost V 4 bases and J 6 bases; bases outside gene matches: 9. The germline V gene has CDR1 SNHLY and CDR2 FYNNEI. The length of the CDR3 is 15 residues. The DNA of the CDR3 is TGTGCCAGCAGTGTTTCCGGGACTAGAGTGGATACGCAGTATTTT. Translated, it gives CASSVSGTRVDTQYF.

This clone was detected only once. The genes are TRBV7-8 and TRBJ2-3; 10 bases match TRBD1. With V trimmed by 6 bases and J by 6 bases, 6 bases remained unmatched. In germline, CDR1 is SGHVS, CDR2 FQNEAQ. This CDR3 is 14 amino acids long. CDR3 protein: CASSSDRGIDTQYF. CDR3 in DNA: TGTGCCAGCAGTTCGGACAGGGGGATCGATACGCAGTATTTT.

This chain links TRBV27 with TRBJ2-1; 9 bases line up with TRBD2. The CDR3 sequence is 17 residues long. Germline trimming cut 3 bases from V and 9 bases from J; bases unmatched to any gene: 15. Per the germline V gene, CDR1 is MNHEY and CDR2 is SMNVEV (reference sequence). As DNA, the CDR3 is TGTGCCAGCAGTTTTATACTCCCGGCGGGAGGGCCTGGTGAGCAGTTCTTC. Encoded protein: CASSFILPAGGPGEQFF.

This clone was seen only once. The chain links TRBV28 to TRBJ1-5, with 8 bases lining up with TRBD1. After removal of 6 bases from V and 0 bases from J, the junction contained 4 bases not matched to a gene. Germline V CDR1 and CDR2: MDHEN, SYDVKM. There are 15 residues in the CDR3. For the CDR3, the DNA is TGTGCCAGCAGAGGACAGGGTGGTAGCAATCAGCCCCAGCATTTT. It specifies CASRGQGGSNQPQHF. The full variable domain, completed using reference TRBV28 and TRBJ1-5, is DVKVTQSSRYLVKRTGEKVFLECVQDMDHENMFWYRQDPGLGLRLIYFSYDVKMKEKGDIPEGYSVSREKKERFSLILESASTNQTSMYLCASRGQGGSNQPQHFGDGTRLSIL.

Regarding this clone: The sample has other DNA sequences that encode this CDR3 too. V is TRBV11-2 and J is TRBJ2-3; D unresolved. Germline V CDR1 and CDR2: SGHAT, FQNNGV. This CDR3 comprises 14 residues. V dropped 1 base and J dropped 1 base, with 6 bases sitting between them. The CDR3 region is CASSLGGGTDTQYF. Here the CDR3 DNA reads TGTGCCAGCAGCTTAGGTGGGGGCACAGATACGCAGTATTTT.

The V and J genes are TRBV7-9 and TRBJ2-1; the D call may be TRBD1 or TRBD2 (5 bases each). This CDR3 has 11 residues. CDR1 is SEHNR, CDR2 FQNEAQ, per germline (reference sequence). Trimming shortened V by 7 bases and J by 10 bases, and 11 bases separated the two germline ends. This chain's CDR3 is CASNMGEEQFF. The CDR3 DNA reads as TGTGCCAGCAATATGGGGGAGGAGCAGTTCTTC.

The V and J genes are TRBV7-9 and TRBJ2-7, with D unclear. CDR3 length: 15 amino acids. V lost 5 bases to trimming and J lost 1 base, with 15 bases between them. The germline V gene encodes CDR1 SEHNR and CDR2 FQNEAQ (reference sequence). This CDR3 is CASSLGPTSSYEQYF. The CDR3, as DNA: TGTGCCAGCAGCCTTGGACCCACCTCGTCCTACGAGCAGTACTTC.

The J gene is TRBJ2-1, the V gene TRBV27; maybe TRBD1 (6 bases). From germline, CDR1 is MNHEY and CDR2 SMNVEV (reference sequence). Trimming pared 1 base from V and 8 bases from J, leaving 12 bases between. CDR3 size: 14 residues. This CDR3 reads CASSLLAGVHEQFF. CDR3 nucleotide sequence: TGTGCCAGCAGTTTATTAGCAGGGGTCCATGAGCAGTTCTTC.

The chain couples TRBV7-3 to TRBJ2-1; D is perhaps TRBD2 (6 bases). CDR3 length: 15 amino acids. Trimming took 4 bases from V and 3 from J, leaving 13 bases between them. Germline CDR1 SGHTA, CDR2 FQGTGA. The CDR3 sequence: CASSSSWRGYNEQFF. The CDR3 nucleotides read TGTGCCAGCAGCTCCTCTTGGCGGGGCTACAATGAGCAGTTCTTC.

The V call is TRBV9, the J call TRBJ2-3; TRBD1 aligns across 7 bases. The length of the CDR3 is 15 residues. Looked up from germline, CDR1 is SGDLS and CDR2 is YYNGEE. J lost 2 bases, V lost 0 bases, and 3 bases had no gene match. CDR3 bases: TGTGCCAGCAGCGTAGCTGGGACAGCCACAGATACGCAGTATTTT. Amino acids: CASSVAGTATDTQYF.

The chain employs TRBV10-2 and TRBJ2-5; D is unresolved. The germline V gene has CDR1 WSHSY and CDR2 SAAADI. With 3 bases removed from V and 4 bases from J, the gap between germline ends came to 21 bases. There are 17 residues in the CDR3. CDR3 loop: CASSDPSESRFRETQYF. For the CDR3, the DNA is TGCGCCAGCAGTGATCCCAGCGAATCTCGCTTCAGAGAGACCCAGTACTTC.

The V call is TRBV27, the J call TRBJ1-1, with TRBD1 as a possible D gene (6 bases). Germline CDR1 MNHEY, CDR2 SMNVEV (reference sequence). The CDR3 extends over 15 amino acids. V was trimmed by 4 bases and J by 3 bases, leaving 15 bases between them. CDR3 bases: TGTGCCAGCAGTTCCCCCGGGGGGGGGCACACTGAAGCTTTCTTT. Amino acids: CASSSPGGGHTEAFF.

The CDR3: CASSQSAGQGMGTGELFF. The CDR3 coding sequence is TGCGCCAGCAGCCAGTCGGCGGGACAGGGGATGGGCACCGGGGAGCTGTTTTTT. V is TRBV4-1 and J is TRBJ2-2; 10 nucleotides agree with TRBD1. The CDR3 contains 18 residues. Germline V gene data show CDR1 as MGHRA and CDR2 as YSYEKL. Trimming removed 3 bases from V and 4 bases from J; junction bases left unmatched: 11.

This chain uses TRBV5-5 with TRBJ2-7; 10 nucleotides match TRBD2. Per the germline V gene, CDR1 is SGHKS and CDR2 is YYEKEE (reference sequence). The CDR3 has 15 residues. The ends lost 6 bases at V and 6 bases at J; junction bases unmatched: 12. The chain's CDR3 is CASTPPQREGLEQYF. The CDR3, as DNA: TGTGCCAGCACCCCCCCACAGCGGGAGGGCCTCGAGCAGTACTTC.

The chain combines TRBV2 with TRBJ1-5; 7 nucleotides agree with TRBD1. CDR1 SNHLY and CDR2 FYNNEI come from the germline V gene. V was pared by 9 bases and J by 6 bases, with 5 bases of the junction left unmatched. The CDR3 is 12 residues long. CDR3 region: CARGGGGQPQHF. CDR3 in DNA: TGTGCCAGAGGAGGGGGCGGTCAGCCCCAGCATTTT.

J is TRBJ2-7 and V is TRBV7-3; a possible D gene is TRBD1 (6 bases). V lost 1 base to trimming and J lost 5 bases, with 12 bases between them. Germline CDR1 is SGHTA and CDR2 is FQGTGA. This CDR3 contains 14 residues. The CDR3 here is CASSLIAGAHEQYF. Here the CDR3 DNA reads TGTGCCAGCAGCTTAATAGCAGGGGCCCACGAGCAGTACTTC.

The V gene is TRBV7-9, the J gene TRBJ2-7, with a possible D match to TRBD1 (6 bases). Trimming took off 4 bases at V and 6 bases at J, with 16 bases between the two ends. The length of the CDR3 is 14 residues. CDR1 SEHNR and CDR2 FQNEAQ come from the germline V gene (reference sequence). The CDR3 DNA sequence: TGTGCCAGCAGCTCTCCGGGACATCCTCTCGAGCAGTACTTC. This gives the protein CASSSPGHPLEQYF.

The J gene is TRBJ2-2, the V gene TRBV6-5; D call uncertain. CDR1 and CDR2 (germline): MNHEY, SVGAGI. V lost 7 bases and J 8 bases, leaving 11 bases between the germline ends. The CDR3 is made up of 12 amino acids. The CDR3 DNA is TGTGCCAGCACCTTGGGCGGAGGGGAGCTGTTTTTT. Its protein product is CASTLGGGELFF.

The chain carries TRBV15 and TRBJ2-1; 9 positions agree with TRBD2. In germline, CDR1 is LNHNV, CDR2 YYDKDF (reference sequence). V lost 6 bases and J lost 5; bases outside the gene matches: 8. The CDR3 spans 15 residues. The CDR3 DNA follows: TGTGCCACCAGGGATGAGACTAGCGGACACAATGAGCAGTTCTTC. It yields the protein CATRDETSGHNEQFF.